Described below is a single T cell receptor beta chain sequence and its context. This clonotype appeared a few times. The specificity of this receptor is unknown. No clone much larger than this one lies a single base away; base qualities are absent. V loses 3 bases at its end and J loses 6 bases; junction bases beyond the gene matches: 3. CDR3 length: 13 amino acids, cysteine to phenylalanine. The sequence is cut down to CDR3 DNA, 39 bases in frame from base 1. The germline V gene (reference sequence) gives CDR1 as MNHEY and CDR2 as SMNVEV. These data originate in a study of CD8 T cells in ankylosing spondylitis (dated by TCRdb to the late 2010s). Context from the whole study: The study profiled T cell receptor beta repertoires in healthy donors and ankylosing spondylitis patients to find disease-linked TCR variants. In total, the full study cohort was made up of roughly 100 healthy donors and 25 ankylosing spondylitis patients. Peripheral blood was sampled, and synovial fluid was additionally collected from ankylosing spondylitis patients.

The listed sequencing device is Illumina HiSeq 2500. TCR beta libraries were prepared by quantitative 5'-RACE with molecular barcodes. As for the original processing: Disease-linked TCR variants were identified with a new computational method built on a probabilistic model of VDJ rearrangement. The public reads were reanalyzed by TCRdb: fastp trimming at Q25, MiXCR alignment, in-frame beta chains only. Records with the same CDR3 protein are collapsed into one entry carrying the most frequent genes and DNA. The V and J calls reflect TCRdb's pipeline rather than the authors' work. The sample table records some 270,000 distinct CDR3 sequences; over 30% of these occur just once. About 4.2% of the sample is in the top ten clones. Results and caveats for the whole study, not just this receptor: Some motif variants were previously reported in synovial fluid and blood of reactive arthritis patients, suggesting common disease-initiation mechanisms. A TCR beta motif made up of several highly homologous amino acid variants appeared to be characteristic of blood from ankylosing spondylitis patients. In peripheral blood, the disease-linked clones were found at relatively low frequencies and had a CD8+ phenotype. Significant enrichment of the disease-linked clones was reported in matched synovial fluid samples from ankylosing spondylitis patients.

The sequenced material came from blood, either unsorted or a sorted T cell fraction (not recorded which). The sequence joins TRBV27 to TRBJ1-2, and 8 junction bases match TRBD1. The sequence was obtained from a male donor with ankylosing spondylitis or in good health (not recorded which). The CDR3 region: CASSLTTGDGYTF. The DNA reads TGTGCCAGCAGTTTGACGACAGGGGATGGCTACACCTTC.